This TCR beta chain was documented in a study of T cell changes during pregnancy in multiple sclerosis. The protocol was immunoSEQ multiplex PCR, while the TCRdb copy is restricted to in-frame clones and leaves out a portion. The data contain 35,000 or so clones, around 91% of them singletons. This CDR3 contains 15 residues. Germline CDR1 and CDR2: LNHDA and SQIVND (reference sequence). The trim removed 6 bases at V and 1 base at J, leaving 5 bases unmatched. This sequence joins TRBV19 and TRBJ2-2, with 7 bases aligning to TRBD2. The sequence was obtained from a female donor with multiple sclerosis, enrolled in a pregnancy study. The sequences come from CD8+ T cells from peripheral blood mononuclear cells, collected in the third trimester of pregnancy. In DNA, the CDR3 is TGTGCCAGTAGCTCTACGGGGGGGAACACCGGGGAGCTGTTTTTT. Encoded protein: CASSSTGGNTGELFF.